This T cell receptor (beta chain) stems from a study of cytomegalovirus exposure and HLA in healthy donors. Study background: According to later analysis, the same platform produced the 120 validation and several hundred first-cohort repertoires.

The protocol was immunoSEQ multiplex PCR, while the TCRdb copy is restricted to in-frame clones and leaves out a portion. The sample lists 100,000 to 150,000 clones, 90% to 95% occurring once. Concerning this clone itself: The antigen remains undetermined.

Study-wide results and caveats: The majority of TCR sequences were rare, yet some public TCRs appeared in many donors.

Sequencing used PBMCs. This receptor was taken from a woman aged 18-29 years in good health and CMV-seronegative.

The CDR3 region is CASSLARDEQYF. CDR3 nucleotides: TGCGCCAGCAGTCTTGCCAGGGACGAGCAGTACTTC. The genes are TRBV23-1 and TRBJ2-7; D might be TRBD1 (5 bases). TRBV23-1 qualifies as an ORF whose function is uncertain. The V gene lost 4 bases and the J gene lost 5 bases, with 9 bases spanning the gap. The CDR3 sequence is 12 residues long.